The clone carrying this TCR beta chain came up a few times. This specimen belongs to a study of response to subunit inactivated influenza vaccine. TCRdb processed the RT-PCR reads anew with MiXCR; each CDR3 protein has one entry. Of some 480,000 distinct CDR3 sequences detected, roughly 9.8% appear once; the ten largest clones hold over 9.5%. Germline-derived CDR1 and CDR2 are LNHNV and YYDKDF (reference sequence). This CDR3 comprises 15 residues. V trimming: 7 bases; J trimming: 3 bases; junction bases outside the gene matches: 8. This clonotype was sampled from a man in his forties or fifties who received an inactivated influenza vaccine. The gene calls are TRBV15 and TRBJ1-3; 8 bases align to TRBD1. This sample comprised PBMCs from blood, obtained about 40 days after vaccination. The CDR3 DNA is TGTGCCACCACCCCGGACAGGGCAATTGGAAACACCATATATTTT. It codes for CATTPDRAIGNTIYF.